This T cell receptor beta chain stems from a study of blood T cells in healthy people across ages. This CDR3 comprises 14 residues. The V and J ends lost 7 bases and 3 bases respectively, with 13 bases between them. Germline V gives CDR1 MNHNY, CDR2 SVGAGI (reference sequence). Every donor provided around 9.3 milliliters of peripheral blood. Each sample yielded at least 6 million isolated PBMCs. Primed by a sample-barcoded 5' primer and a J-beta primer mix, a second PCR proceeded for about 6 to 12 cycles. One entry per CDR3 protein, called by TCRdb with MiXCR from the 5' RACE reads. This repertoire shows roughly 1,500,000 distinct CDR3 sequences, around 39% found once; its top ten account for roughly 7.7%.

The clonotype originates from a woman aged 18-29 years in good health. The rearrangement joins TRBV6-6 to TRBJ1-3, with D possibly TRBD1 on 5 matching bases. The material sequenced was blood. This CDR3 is CASTEGQGGNTIYF. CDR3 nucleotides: TGTGCCAGCACCGAGGGGCAGGGTGGAAACACCATATATTTT.